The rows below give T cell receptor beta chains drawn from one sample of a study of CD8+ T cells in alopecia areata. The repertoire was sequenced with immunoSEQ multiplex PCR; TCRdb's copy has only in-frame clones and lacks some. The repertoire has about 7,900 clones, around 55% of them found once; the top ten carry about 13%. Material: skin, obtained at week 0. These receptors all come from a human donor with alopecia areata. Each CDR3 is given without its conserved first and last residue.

cdr3_aa: ASRFALGSYEQY
v_call: TRBV4-2
j_call: TRBJ2-7

cdr3_aa: ASATRQKDTEAF
v_call: TRBV6-1
j_call: TRBJ1-1

cdr3_aa: ASIQPNQPQH
v_call: TRBV2
j_call: TRBJ1-5

cdr3_aa: ASMSWDRSYEQY
v_call: TRBV28
j_call: TRBJ2-7

cdr3_aa: ASSPTGGNQPQH
v_call: TRBV18
j_call: TRBJ1-5

cdr3_aa: ASSQTGGGSINEQF
v_call: TRBV7-9
j_call: TRBJ2-1

cdr3_aa: ASSRRDRLNEQF
v_call: TRBV11-3
j_call: TRBJ2-1

cdr3_aa: ASSFRPDIQMDTQY
v_call: TRBV7-9
j_call: TRBJ2-3

cdr3_aa: ASSLATGTGSTDTQY
v_call: TRBV11-3
j_call: TRBJ2-3

cdr3_aa: ASSSGTGGNQPQH
v_call: TRBV6-6
j_call: TRBJ1-5

cdr3_aa: ASGLVLGRSGHT
v_call: TRBV12-5
j_call: TRBJ1-2

cdr3_aa: ASSSDTYQETQY
v_call: TRBV5-5
j_call: TRBJ2-5

cdr3_aa: ASSRDSTDTQY
v_call: TRBV10-1
j_call: TRBJ2-3

cdr3_aa: SVETGGEAQY
v_call: TRBV29-1
j_call: TRBJ2-5

cdr3_aa: ASSVGLGETYEQY
v_call: TRBV9
j_call: TRBJ2-7

cdr3_aa: ASSFEGNEQF
v_call: TRBV9
j_call: TRBJ2-1

cdr3_aa: ASSPTRTARPNQPQH
v_call: TRBV18
j_call: TRBJ1-5

cdr3_aa: ASSEAYVATSGTQY
v_call: TRBV2
j_call: TRBJ2-5

cdr3_aa: ASSPGGSGSPYEQY
v_call: TRBV7-3
j_call: -

cdr3_aa: ASSQTRRYEQY
v_call: TRBV4-1
j_call: -

cdr3_aa: SVEWDRSEQY
v_call: TRBV29-1
j_call: TRBJ2-7

cdr3_aa: ASTGLDTHGEQY
v_call: TRBV5-1
j_call: TRBJ2-7

cdr3_aa: ASSRWTGAGEQY
v_call: TRBV5-1
j_call: TRBJ2-7

cdr3_aa: ASSEEPREQY
v_call: TRBV28
j_call: TRBJ2-7

cdr3_aa: ASSPHAGQVQETQY
v_call: TRBV7-9
j_call: TRBJ2-5

cdr3_aa: ASSRDSFSGANVLT
v_call: TRBV4-3
j_call: TRBJ2-6

cdr3_aa: ASSEERQVKGYI
v_call: TRBV2
j_call: TRBJ1-2

cdr3_aa: AWRGPSGTVSYEQY
v_call: TRBV30
j_call: TRBJ2-7

cdr3_aa: ASSLTSLITGELF
v_call: TRBV7-3
j_call: TRBJ2-2

cdr3_aa: ASSISGPLPSNEQF
v_call: TRBV7-8
j_call: TRBJ2-1

cdr3_aa: ASRGTGTLDGLRPDTQY
v_call: TRBV5-8
j_call: TRBJ2-3

cdr3_aa: ASSYTTSPYNEQF
v_call: TRBV6-5
j_call: TRBJ2-1

cdr3_aa: ASSSDREEGQPQH
v_call: TRBV7-9
j_call: TRBJ1-5

cdr3_aa: ASSRPGQGAQETQY
v_call: TRBV11-1
j_call: TRBJ2-5

cdr3_aa: ASSMSGQLNTQY
v_call: TRBV19
j_call: TRBJ2-3

cdr3_aa: ASRRTGGGETQY
v_call: TRBV27
j_call: TRBJ2-5

cdr3_aa: ASSLSSGQVFEQY
v_call: TRBV27
j_call: TRBJ2-7

cdr3_aa: ASSPAGAEKLF
v_call: TRBV4-2
j_call: TRBJ1-4

cdr3_aa: ASSWGTSGGPGDTQY
v_call: TRBV11-2
j_call: TRBJ2-3

cdr3_aa: ASSLVGRRKGEQY
v_call: TRBV7-9
j_call: TRBJ2-7

cdr3_aa: ASSPGTAYQETQY
v_call: TRBV6-5
j_call: TRBJ2-5